This T cell receptor beta chain was sequenced during a study of blood T cell repertoires in COVID-19. About the research overall: Samples of COVID-19 (acute and convalescent) were obtained from the United States, Italy and Spain. T cells, B-cell-depleted T cells, or PBMCs supplied cDNA or gDNA.

Authors' processing steps: Nucleated cell number was recorded as an estimate derived from reference gene primer amplification. Clones were sequenced by immunoSEQ multiplex PCR, and TCRdb holds only the in-frame ones, with some missing. V, J and clone size are those of that table, while D and trimming were read from the DNA. The profile shows 25,000 to 35,000 clones, 84% of them singletons. This CDR3 spans 15 amino acids. Germline lookup yields CDR1 WNHNN and CDR2 SYGVQD (reference sequence). V trimming: 2 bases; J trimming: 4 bases; junction bases outside the gene matches: 5. This clone was detected only once.

This receptor was obtained from a woman of 80 years or more with acute or convalescent COVID-19. The chain carries TRBV10-1 and TRBJ2-3, with TRBD1 identical over 8 bases. Specimen: peripheral blood. CDR3 in amino acids: CASSERSGGPDTQYF. The CDR3 region has the DNA TGCGCCAGCAGTGAGAGATCAGGGGGCCCAGATACGCAGTATTTT.